The 11 T cell receptor beta chains listed next were all sequenced from one sample in a study of radiation and T cells in renal cell carcinoma. Time point defined: blood 4 weeks post-SBRT, at nephrectomy. Treatment noted: 15 Gy SBRT to primary tumor, nephrectomy 4 weeks later. Using immunoSEQ multiplex PCR, the repertoire was profiled, and TCRdb retains in-frame clones only, with some absent. The table lists fewer than 200,000 clones, 88% of them singletons, with about 11% in the top ten. The material was blood, obtained from a patient whose treatment included radiotherapy and nephrectomy. The receptors were sampled from a woman between 45 and 60 years old with renal cell carcinoma.

This clone is a singleton in its sample. V gene TRBV2 combines with J gene TRBJ1-2; tentative D call: TRBD1 (6 bases). Trimming cost V 4 bases and J 2 bases, with 14 bases left between them. The CDR3 is 15 amino acids. Per germline, CDR1 SNHLY and CDR2 FYNNEI. CDR3 in DNA: TGTGCCAGCAGTGTTCGGGGCAGGGGAAACTATGGCTACACCTTC. Protein sequence: CASSVRGRGNYGYTF.

The chain joins TRBV2 to TRBJ1-2; D unresolved. From germline, CDR1 is SNHLY and CDR2 FYNNEI. The CDR3 extends over 14 amino acids. Trimming left V 3 bases short and J 0 bases short, with 8 bases between. In DNA, the CDR3 is TGTGCCAGCAGTGAGGACGGATCTAACTATGGCTACACCTTC. Protein: CASSEDGSNYGYTF.

The rearrangement joins TRBV5-1 to TRBJ1-5; TRBD1 is a possible D gene (6 bases). This CDR3 is built from 15 residues. Germline CDR1 and CDR2: SGHRS and YFSETQ. V was pared by 0 bases and J by 2 bases, with 9 bases between. CDR3 region: CASSLEWGRNQPQHF. CDR3 in DNA: TGCGCCAGCAGCTTGGAATGGGGGCGCAATCAGCCCCAGCATTTT.

The chain employs TRBV7-2 and TRBJ1-2, with D possibly matching TRBD1 (5 bases). Germline V gene data show CDR1 as SGHTA and CDR2 as FQGNSA. The CDR3 spans 15 residues. Between the trimmed V and J ends, which lost 1 base and 4 bases, there was a span of 13 bases. CDR3 nucleotides: TGTGCCAGCAGCTTAGAAGTGGGGCTGGGCTATGGCTACACCTTC. Protein: CASSLEVGLGYGYTF.

This chain links TRBV4-1 with TRBJ1-1; 9 bases are a match to TRBD1. V shed 3 bases, J shed 3 bases, and the junction held 11 bases outside the gene matches. The CDR3 sequence is 17 residues long. CDR1 and CDR2 (germline): MGHRA, YSYEKL. The CDR3 DNA reads as TGCGCCAGCAGCCACCGATGGACAGGGGATCTTGACACTGAAGCTTTCTTT. Amino acid sequence: CASSHRWTGDLDTEAFF.

The chain couples TRBV19 to TRBJ1-2; weak D call: TRBD1 (6 bases). The V end was cut by 3 bases, the J end by 2 bases, with 13 bases between. The CDR3 has 15 residues. CDR1 LNHDA and CDR2 SQIVND come from the germline V gene (reference sequence). The CDR3 sequence is CASSILLTGNYGYTF. In nucleotides, the CDR3 is TGTGCCAGTAGTATCCTATTGACAGGCAACTATGGCTACACCTTC.

This rearrangement joins TRBV5-1 to TRBJ2-1; 13 nucleotides align to TRBD2. Looked up from germline, CDR1 is SGHRS and CDR2 is YFSETQ. The V gene end was trimmed by 5 bases and the J gene end by 5 bases; junction bases not matched to a gene: 4. The CDR3 has 15 amino acids. The CDR3 reads CASRQGLAGNNEQFF. The CDR3, as DNA: TGCGCCAGCAGACAGGGACTAGCGGGGAACAATGAGCAGTTCTTC.

This clone has just one count. The chain recombines TRBV7-8 with TRBJ1-5; D is perhaps TRBD1 (6 bases). The CDR3 length is 14 residues. Germline CDR1 reads SGHVS; CDR2 reads FQNEAQ. The V gene lost 1 base and the J gene lost 6 bases, with 10 bases spanning the gap. The CDR3 reads CASSLDRDSQPQHF. DNA of the CDR3: TGTGCCAGCAGCTTAGACAGGGATAGTCAGCCCCAGCATTTT.

V and J are TRBV6-1 and TRBJ1-2, with D possibly TRBD1 on 5 matching bases. The CDR3 loop spans 14 amino acids. Germline V gene lookup returns CDR1 MNHNS and CDR2 SASEGT. V lost 6 bases, J lost 0 bases, and 11 bases lay in between. The chain's CDR3 is CASRKGRTNYGYTF. In DNA form, the CDR3 reads TGTGCCAGCAGGAAGGGACGGACTAACTATGGCTACACCTTC.

The CDR3 coding sequence is TGTGCCAGCAGCGTAGATCTAGCGGACAACAATGAGCAGTTCTTC. Residues: CASSVDLADNNEQFF. This sequence joins TRBV9 and TRBJ2-1, with TRBD2 identical over 7 bases. The CDR3 is 15 residues long. Germline V gene data show CDR1 as SGDLS and CDR2 as YYNGEE. The junction had 5 bases not matched to a gene; V was cut back by 0 bases and J by 5 bases.

This chain's CDR3 is CSALIGDSTEAFF. The CDR3 region has the DNA TGCAGCGCCCTGATTGGGGATAGCACTGAAGCTTTCTTT. The rearrangement joins TRBV29-1 to TRBJ1-1; D is undetermined. This CDR3 contains 13 residues. Germline-derived CDR1 and CDR2 are SQVTM and ANQGSEA. The V gene lost 7 bases and the J gene lost 4 bases, with 16 bases spanning the gap.